Listed here are 16 T cell receptor beta chains from one sample, sequenced in a study of shared clonotypes between healthy human individuals. CD8 cells classed as naive were CD45RO-negative and positively selected for CCR7, excluding terminally differentiated effector memory CD45RA+ cells. Measured with immunoSEQ multiplex PCR; TCRdb has only the in-frame clones, and not every one. Of under 1 million clones in the sample, about 96% were seen once. Sequencing was performed on naive CD8+ T cells sorted from blood. The receptors stem from a man aged 30 to 39 in good health.

The J gene is TRBJ1-5, the V gene TRBV12-2. TRBV12-2 is classified as a pseudogene. This CDR3 has 18 amino acids. The CDR3 is CASRPVVGDRHSNQPQHF. DNA of the CDR3: TGTGCAAGTCGCCCCGTAGTGGGAGACCGACATTCGAATCAGCCCCAGCATTTT.

V and J are TRBV5-4 and TRBJ2-2; D gene ambiguous. This CDR3 spans 13 amino acids. Germline assignment: CDR1 SGHNT and CDR2 YYREEE (reference sequence). Trimming stripped 10 bases from V and 0 bases from J, with 10 bases between. CDR3 sequence: CAGSFTNTGELFF. Here the CDR3 DNA reads TGTGCCGGCTCATTTACGAACACCGGGGAGCTGTTTTTT.

This chain uses TRBV27 with TRBJ2-3; tentative D call: TRBD2 (6 bases). V gave up 6 bases and J gave up 1 base, with 11 bases separating them. The germline CDR1 and CDR2 sequences are MNHEY and SMNVEV (reference sequence). This CDR3 is built from 14 residues. For the CDR3, the DNA is TGTGCCAGCAGGCGCGGGACTCGCACAGATACGCAGTATTTT. Protein sequence: CASRRGTRTDTQYF.

This sequence joins TRBV4-3 and TRBJ2-1; D ambiguous. The CDR3 contains 18 residues. Germline V gene lookup returns CDR1 LGHNA and CDR2 YSLEER. The V gene lost 0 bases and the J gene lost 0 bases, with 15 bases spanning the gap. This CDR3 is CASSQDRNSGSSYNEQFF. For the CDR3, the DNA is TGCGCCAGCAGCCAAGATAGGAATTCGGGCAGCTCCTACAATGAGCAGTTCTTC.

The chain recombines TRBV27 with TRBJ2-2; 8 bases agree with TRBD1. Looked up from germline, CDR1 is MNHEY and CDR2 is SMNVEV (reference sequence). Losses at the gene ends were 5 bases for V and 6 bases for J; bases not matched to a gene: 8. The CDR3 sequence is 15 residues long. CDR3 DNA sequence: TGTGCCAGCAGTCCGACAGGGGTTTTAGCCGGGGAGCTGTTTTTT. Amino acid sequence: CASSPTGVLAGELFF.

The chain joins TRBV19 to TRBJ2-7, with D unclear. CDR1 LNHDA and CDR2 SQIVND come from the germline V gene (reference sequence). This CDR3 comprises 14 residues. Trimming removed 5 bases at V and 6 bases at J, with 17 bases between. CDR3 in DNA: TGTGCCAGTAGTCTACGACTCGATCTAGGCGAGCAGTACTTC. This sequence encodes CASSLRLDLGEQYF.

Comments on this clone: The sample has other DNA sequences that encode this CDR3 too. The chain employs TRBV5-1 and TRBJ2-1; D call uncertain. Germline loops: CDR1 SGHRS, CDR2 YFSETQ. Deletions cut 1 base from V and 5 bases from J, with 4 bases between. The CDR3 is 12 amino acids. This chain's CDR3 is CASSLRNNEQFF. The CDR3 region has the DNA TGCGCCAGCAGCTTGAGGAACAATGAGCAGTTCTTC.

The rearrangement joins TRBV18 to TRBJ1-2; tentatively, D is TRBD1 (6 bases). The CDR3 length is 15 residues. V lost 3 bases to trimming and J lost 2 bases, with 13 bases between them. Germline CDR1 KGHSH, CDR2 LQKENI. The CDR3: CASSPEQGRNYGYTF. CDR3 bases: TGTGCCAGCTCACCGGAGCAGGGGCGAAACTATGGCTACACCTTC.

The gene calls are TRBV7-9 and TRBJ2-3; D may correspond to TRBD1 or TRBD2 (5 bases each). The germline V gene encodes CDR1 SEHNR and CDR2 FQNEAQ (reference sequence). The CDR3 contains 13 residues. V gave up 9 bases and J gave up 2 bases, with 12 bases separating them. The CDR3 region is CASEGHTTDTQYF. CDR3 sequence (DNA): TGTGCCAGTGAGGGGCACACCACAGATACGCAGTATTTT.

The chain carries TRBV11-2 and TRBJ2-5; 14 nucleotides align to TRBD2. J was trimmed by 1 base and V by 1 base; bases with no gene match: 8. CDR3 length: 19 amino acids. Germline V gives CDR1 SGHAT, CDR2 FQNNGV. The CDR3 region has the DNA TGTGCCAGCAGCTTAGGCGGGACTAGCGGGAGTCCTCCCCAAGAGACCCAGTACTTC. It yields the protein CASSLGGTSGSPPQETQYF.

CDR3 residues: CAISESTQHEQYF. The CDR3 DNA sequence: TGTGCCATCAGTGAGTCGACTCAGCACGAGCAGTACTTC. J is TRBJ2-7 and V is TRBV10-3; D is unclear. Between the trimmed V and J ends, which lost 0 bases and 5 bases, there was a span of 8 bases. The CDR3 runs 13 residues. Germline lookup yields CDR1 ENHRY and CDR2 SYGVKD.

The rearrangement links TRBV19 to TRBJ2-5, with D possibly matching TRBD1 (6 bases). The V gene's germline CDR1 is LNHDA and CDR2 SQIVND (reference sequence). CDR3 length equals 15 residues. Deletions cut 3 bases from V and 5 bases from J, with 16 bases between. The CDR3 sequence: CASSMGQGLYETQYF. Here the CDR3 DNA reads TGTGCCAGTAGTATGGGGCAGGGGTTGTACGAGACCCAGTACTTC.

The chain links TRBV18 to TRBJ2-3; D might be TRBD2 (5 bases). Between the trimmed V and J ends, which lost 5 bases and 2 bases, there was a span of 14 bases. The CDR3 loop spans 15 amino acids. Germline CDR1 is KGHSH and CDR2 is LQKENI. CDR3 residues: CASSSSDFHTDTQYF. In nucleotides, the CDR3 is TGTGCCAGCTCATCCTCGGACTTTCACACAGATACGCAGTATTTT.

The chain is built from TRBV7-3 and TRBJ1-5, with D uncertain. This CDR3 region has 13 residues. V lost 2 bases and J lost 5, with 7 bases in between. Germline V gene sequence: CDR1 SGHTA, CDR2 FQGTGA. CDR3 DNA: TGTGCCAGCAGCTTATCGGTCTATCAGCCCCAGCATTTT. Translated: CASSLSVYQPQHF.

The chain joins TRBV7-9 to TRBJ1-5; TRBD1 matches at 9 bases. Germline V gene lookup returns CDR1 SEHNR and CDR2 FQNEAQ (reference sequence). V trimming: 5 bases; J trimming: 5 bases; junction bases outside the gene matches: 7. This CDR3 is built from 15 residues. In DNA form, the CDR3 reads TGTGCCAGCAGCGGCCGGGACAGGGCCCATCAGCCCCAGCATTTT. This codes for CASSGRDRAHQPQHF.

This chain links TRBV7-8 with TRBJ2-7, with 9 bases aligning to TRBD1. Trimming took 0 bases from V and 4 from J; bases not matched to a gene: 4. Germline assignment: CDR1 SGHVS and CDR2 FQNEAQ. The CDR3 consists of 15 residues. CDR3 region: CASSLAPDRGYEQYF. The DNA for the CDR3 is TGTGCCAGCAGCTTAGCTCCGGACAGGGGTTACGAGCAGTACTTC.